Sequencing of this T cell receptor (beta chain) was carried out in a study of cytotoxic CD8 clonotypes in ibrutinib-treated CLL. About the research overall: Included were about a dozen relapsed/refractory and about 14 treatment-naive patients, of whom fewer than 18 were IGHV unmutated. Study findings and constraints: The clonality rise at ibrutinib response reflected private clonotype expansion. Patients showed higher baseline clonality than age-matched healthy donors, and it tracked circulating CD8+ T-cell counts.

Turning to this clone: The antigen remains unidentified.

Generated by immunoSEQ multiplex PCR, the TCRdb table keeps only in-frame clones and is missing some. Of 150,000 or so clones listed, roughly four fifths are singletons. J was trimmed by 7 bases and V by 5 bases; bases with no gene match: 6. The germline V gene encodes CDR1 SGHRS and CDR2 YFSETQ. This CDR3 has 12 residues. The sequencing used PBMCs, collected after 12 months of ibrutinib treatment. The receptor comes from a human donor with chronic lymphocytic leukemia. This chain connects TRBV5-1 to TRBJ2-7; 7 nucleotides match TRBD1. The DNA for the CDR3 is TGCGCCAGCAGGCAGACAGGGCCTGAGCAGTACTTC. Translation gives CASRQTGPEQYF.